The source of this TCR beta chain is a study of CD8+ T cells in alopecia areata. The germline V and J ends were trimmed by 6 bases and 0 bases, with 15 bases remaining between them. The CDR3 has 15 amino acids. Germline V CDR1 and CDR2: SQVTM, ANQGSEA. RNA extraction was followed by reverse transcription into cDNA, which acted as the sequencing template. The repertoire was sequenced with immunoSEQ multiplex PCR; TCRdb's copy has only in-frame clones and lacks some. The profile shows 45,000 to 60,000 clones, 95% to 97% of them singletons. Here the sequenced sample was CD8+ T cells sorted from blood, taken at week 0. The chain carries TRBV29-1 and TRBJ2-1; no definite D call. The source is a human donor with alopecia areata. Here the CDR3 reads CSVRNGESSYNEQFF. Written as DNA, the CDR3 is TGCAGCGTGCGAAACGGTGAGAGCTCCTACAATGAGCAGTTCTTC.